The clone carrying this TCR beta chain has just a few counts. The sample originates from a study of cytomegalovirus exposure and HLA in healthy donors. The PCR had 60 Vbeta and 13 Jbeta primers. Here immunoSEQ multiplex PCR was the method, and the copy in TCRdb shows in-frame clones only, minus some. The sample carries 140,000 to 150,000 clones, almost 80% recorded once. CDR3 length equals 13 residues. V lost 5 bases, J lost 5 bases, and 12 bases lay in between. Germline V gene sequence: CDR1 KGHSH, CDR2 LQKENI. The rearrangement uses TRBV18 and TRBJ1-1, with a weak D call TRBD1 (6 bases). The source of this sequence is a woman aged 40-49 years in good health and CMV-seropositive. The sequenced material came from PBMCs. The CDR3 loop reads CASSVGQGTEAFF. For the CDR3, the DNA is TGTGCCAGCTCAGTAGGGCAGGGGACTGAAGCTTTCTTT.